The T cell receptor beta chain described here comes from a study of blood T cell repertoires in COVID-19 (dated by TCRdb to 2020 to 2022). General notes on the study: Samples from collaborators originated in the United States, Italy and Spain and spanned both the acute and convalescent phases of COVID-19. Subjects who had been exposed to COVID-19, were actively infected with it, or had recovered from it provided the deeply sampled blood TCRbeta repertoires that made up the dataset. The samples were drawn from the first 160 participants of the ongoing ImmuneRACE study and from about 1,200 subjects provided by 6 global collaborators. The repertoires were released in a freely available public database meant as a resource for research on the immune response to SARS-CoV-2. Sample metadata almost always included a de-identified subject ID, COVID-19 status, age in years and sex. The material from the prospective study consisted of cDNA or gDNA derived from T cells, B-cell-depleted T cells, or PBMCs. Where available, HLA class I and class II types were obtained from metadata supplied by the sample provider rather than from assay-based typing. The paper as a whole reports these results and caveats: The amount of clinical and demographic metadata varied by source and participant and was provided uncurated.

Worth noting for this clone: The antigen this receptor binds is unknown. Base-call qualities are not available, and no considerably larger clone is one nucleotide away.

The immunoSEQ Assay, a bias-controlled multiplex PCR, was used to amplify TCRbeta CDR3 regions from genomic DNA. The original methods were these. Within the assay, amplification of reference gene primers was used to estimate how many nucleated cells each sample contained. Sequence reads were collapsed and filtered to measure the absolute abundance of every unique TCRbeta CDR3 rearrangement. For each sample, productive Simpson clonality was calculated as the square root of Simpson's diversity index over productive rearrangements. The clones in this table, taken by TCRdb from immuneACCESS, are in-frame only. Not every clone is retained; where verified, under half of the shortfall comes from an unresolved V gene, and the cause of the rest is unknown. V and J calls and clone size are copied from that table; D and trimming were computed from the DNA. The sample records about 30,000 clones, around 88% of which are singletons. The top ten constitute approximately 24% of the sample.

Collaborating institutions collected whole blood in K2EDTA tubes following their own protocols. For TCRbeta analysis, collaborators shipped samples in one of three forms: frozen whole blood, isolated PBMCs, or DNA extracted from either of those sample types. V is shortened by 2 bases, J by 0 bases, and the region joining them spans 13 bases. The germline V gene (reference sequence) supplies CDR1 GTSNPN and CDR2 SVGIG. Including the terminal cysteine and phenylalanine, the CDR3 comprises 15 residues. Of all the DNA, just the CDR3 is kept, 45 bases in frame from base 1. The rearrangement combines TRBV30 with TRBJ1-1; no D segment can be confidently identified. This receptor was identified in a human donor in a cohort sampled during active COVID-19. The sequencing sample was made of peripheral blood. In nucleotides, the sequence is TGTGCCTGGAGTTCCCAGTCCAATATGAACACTGAAGCTTTCTTT. It codes for CAWSSQSNMNTEAFF.